These 23 T cell receptor beta chains originate from one sample sequenced in a study of PD-1 blockade in mismatch repair-deficient tumors. The data were produced by immunoSEQ multiplex PCR, yet TCRdb's version contains in-frame clones alone and is incomplete. Seen here are about 110,000 clones, around 80% observed once, and the top ten hold approximately 5%. The sample was peripheral blood, taken just over 59 weeks after starting pembrolizumab. The receptors stem from an adult with mismatch repair-deficient cancer.

This clone showed up just once. The chain is built from TRBV30 and TRBJ1-1; 7 bases are shared with TRBD1. V was clipped by 3 bases and J by 1 base; unmatched bases: 2. The CDR3 is 13 residues long. Looked up from germline, CDR1 is GTSNPN and CDR2 is SVGIG (reference sequence). The CDR3 DNA is TGTGCCTGGAGCGGGACAGCGAACACTGAAGCTTTCTTT. It codes for CAWSGTANTEAFF.

This clone was recorded once. The chain couples TRBV5-6 to TRBJ2-1; D unclear. The length of the CDR3 is 13 residues. V was clipped by 2 bases and J by 9 bases, with 12 bases between them. Germline values: CDR1 SGHDT, CDR2 YYEEEE. The CDR3, as DNA: TGTGCCAGCAGCTTTGAAGCTTACGCTGAGCAGTTCTTC. Translating gives CASSFEAYAEQFF.

The V call is TRBV11-2, the J call TRBJ1-2; D is ambiguous. Germline-derived CDR1 and CDR2 are SGHAT and FQNNGV. The CDR3 spans 12 residues. V shed 0 bases and J shed 8 bases, with 7 bases lying between them. CDR3 nucleotide sequence: TGTGCCAGCAGCTTAGAGGGTAACGGCTACACCTTC. It codes for CASSLEGNGYTF.

The CDR3 is CASSLSGTDTQYF. The CDR3 region has the DNA TGTGCCAGCAGCCTAAGCGGCACAGATACGCAGTATTTT. The chain links TRBV5-4 to TRBJ2-3, with D uncertain. Trimming stripped 4 bases from V and 1 base from J, with 7 bases between. This CDR3 has 13 residues. The germline gives CDR1 SGHNT, CDR2 YYREEE (reference sequence). The entire variable domain, with the rest obtained from reference TRBV5-4 and TRBJ2-3, is as follows: ETGVTQSPTHLIKTRGQQVTLRCSSQSGHNTVSWYQQALGQGPQFIFQYYREEENGRGNFPPRFSGLQFPNYSSELNVNALELDDSALYLCASSLSGTDTQYFGPGTRLTVL.

This clone was found once. The chain employs TRBV7-3 and TRBJ1-1, with 12 bases that match TRBD1. The trim removed 0 bases at V and 1 base at J, leaving 6 bases unmatched. Germline CDR1 is SGHTA and CDR2 is FQGTGA. The CDR3 has 18 residues. In nucleotides, the CDR3 is TGTGCCAGCAGCTTAACTGGGACAGGGGGCGCGAGGAACACTGAAGCTTTCTTT. Protein sequence: CASSLTGTGGARNTEAFF.

The chain's CDR3 is CASSESGRGEKLFF. CDR3 nucleotides: TGTGCCAGCAGTGAAAGTGGCAGGGGGGAAAAACTGTTTTTT. The chain is built from TRBV2 and TRBJ1-4; TRBD1 agrees at 7 bases. The germline V gene encodes CDR1 SNHLY and CDR2 FYNNEI. The CDR3 runs 14 residues. The J segment lost 8 bases and the V segment lost 2 bases, leaving 5 bases of the junction unmatched.

V and J are TRBV7-2 and TRBJ2-5; 14 bases agree with TRBD2. The CDR3 runs 16 residues. Germline CDR1 is SGHTA and CDR2 is FQGNSA. Trimming cost V 5 bases and J 4 bases; bases outside gene matches: 6. The CDR3 DNA is TGTGCCAGCAGCCCGGGACTAGCGGGAGTTCGAGAGACCCAGTACTTC. It yields the protein CASSPGLAGVRETQYF.

Regarding this clone: One end of the junction fails to match germline, which may point to a read error. The chain carries TRBV7-7 and TRBJ2-7; a possible D gene is TRBD1 (5 bases). The CDR3 runs to 13 residues. CDR1 and CDR2 (germline): SSHAT, FNYEAQ (reference sequence). For the CDR3, the DNA is TGTGCTAGCAGCTTAGGGGCAGGCTACGAGCAGTACTTC. This translates into CASSLGAGYEQYF.

This chain joins TRBV7-8 and TRBJ2-7; 10 bases are shared with TRBD2. CDR1 SGHVS and CDR2 FQNEAQ come from the germline V gene. The CDR3 is made up of 15 amino acids. Unmatched junction bases numbered 9, after V lost 5 bases and J lost 5 bases. The CDR3 spells CASSVSSGSRNEQYF. DNA of the CDR3: TGTGCCAGCAGCGTGTCTAGCGGGAGCCGAAACGAGCAGTACTTC.

This chain connects TRBV29-1 to TRBJ2-1, with 15 bases aligning to TRBD2. V trimming: 0 bases; J trimming: 8 bases; junction bases outside the gene matches: 5. Germline CDR1 SQVTM, CDR2 ANQGSEA. The CDR3 has 16 residues. This CDR3 reads CSVEDSGLAGGDEQFF. The CDR3 coding sequence is TGCAGCGTTGAAGACTCGGGACTAGCGGGAGGAGATGAGCAGTTCTTC.

In this sample, this clone turned up a few times. The chain recombines TRBV10-2 with TRBJ2-7, with D unresolved. The CDR3 runs to 11 residues. Deletions cut 2 bases from V and 6 bases from J, with 5 bases between. Looked up from germline, CDR1 is WSHSY and CDR2 is SAAADI. In nucleotides, the CDR3 is TGCGCCAGCAGTGAGGGTGGCGAGCAGTACTTC. It yields the protein CASSEGGEQYF.

Here the CDR3 DNA reads TGTGCCAGCAGCGTAACGGGACAGCTTAACTATGGCTACACCTTC. Translated, it gives CASSVTGQLNYGYTF. J is TRBJ1-2 and V is TRBV5-5; 7 positions agree with TRBD1. Germline CDR1 reads SGHKS; CDR2 reads YYEKEE (reference sequence). The CDR3 is 15 residues long. J was trimmed by 1 base and V by 4 bases; bases with no gene match: 7.

The J gene is TRBJ2-1, the V gene TRBV18; TRBD2 is a possible D gene (6 bases). The V end lost 0 bases, the J end lost 9 bases, and 12 bases lay between the germline ends. This CDR3 spans 14 amino acids. Germline CDR1 is KGHSH and CDR2 is LQKENI. The CDR3 protein is CASSPPSGVSEQFF. The DNA of the CDR3 is TGTGCCAGCTCACCACCGTCGGGAGTGAGTGAGCAGTTCTTC.

The rearrangement links TRBV25-1 to TRBJ2-3, with a possible D match to TRBD2 (6 bases). This CDR3 is 14 amino acids long. Trimming cost V 3 bases and J 3 bases, with 10 bases left between them. The germline gives CDR1 MGHDK, CDR2 SYGVNS. CDR3 DNA sequence: TGTGCCAGCAGTGAGTGGGCGGGAACAGATACGCAGTATTTT. Its protein product is CASSEWAGTDTQYF.

This clone showed up just once. V and J are TRBV5-4 and TRBJ2-3, with D perhaps matching TRBD1 (6 bases). Germline lookup yields CDR1 SGHNT and CDR2 YYREEE (reference sequence). The V gene lost 4 bases and the J gene lost 5 bases, with 14 bases spanning the gap. The CDR3 is 14 amino acids. CDR3 loop: CASSQPQGKDTQYF. The DNA for the CDR3 is TGTGCCAGCAGCCAACCCCAGGGGAAAGATACGCAGTATTTT.

V usage is TRBV27 and J usage is TRBJ1-1; no firm D call. Germline V gene data show CDR1 as MNHEY and CDR2 as SMNVEV (reference sequence). The germline V and J ends were trimmed by 6 bases and 1 base, with 9 bases remaining between them. The CDR3 loop spans 13 amino acids. CDR3 sequence reads: CASSLDRNTEAFF. The DNA for the CDR3 is TGTGCCAGCAGCCTTGATCGGAACACTGAAGCTTTCTTT.

The chain recombines TRBV18 with TRBJ2-1, with 8 positions matching TRBD2. V was pared by 5 bases and J by 10 bases, with 13 bases of the junction left unmatched. Germline values: CDR1 KGHSH, CDR2 LQKENI. This CDR3 region has 15 residues. The CDR3 region has the DNA TGTGCCAGCTCATTTGCCAGGGCTAGCGGGCACGAGCAGTTCTTC. Encoded protein: CASSFARASGHEQFF.

CDR3 in amino acids: CASSQARSGRPYEQYF. DNA for the CDR3: TGTGCCAGCAGCCAAGCTAGAAGCGGGAGGCCTTACGAGCAGTACTTC. V usage is TRBV5-4 and J usage is TRBJ2-7; 9 bases map to TRBD2. Germline V lookup: CDR1 SGHNT, CDR2 YYREEE (reference sequence). V lost 4 bases, J lost 4 bases, and 12 bases stayed unmatched. This CDR3 has 16 amino acids. Complete variable domain (other parts from reference TRBV5-4 and TRBJ2-7): ETGVTQSPTHLIKTRGQQVTLRCSSQSGHNTVSWYQQALGQGPQFIFQYYREEENGRGNFPPRFSGLQFPNYSSELNVNALELDDSALYLCASSQARSGRPYEQYFGPGTRLTVT.

This sequence joins TRBV7-9 and TRBJ2-3; 11 nucleotides line up with TRBD2. Germline V gives CDR1 SEHNR, CDR2 FQNEAQ (reference sequence). V shed 5 bases, J shed 1 base, and the junction held 5 bases outside the gene matches. CDR3 length: 16 amino acids. The CDR3 here is CASSPEGLAGTDTQYF. Here the CDR3 DNA reads TGTGCCAGCAGCCCGGAGGGACTAGCGGGCACAGATACGCAGTATTTT.

The rearrangement links TRBV18 to TRBJ2-1; 10 bases fit TRBD2. V lost 4 bases to trimming and J lost 6 bases; unmatched junction nucleotides: 3. The CDR3 covers 14 residues. CDR1 is KGHSH and CDR2 is LQKENI in the germline V gene. DNA for the CDR3: TGTGCCAGCTCACGGACTAGCGGCAGCAATGAGCAGTTCTTC. Translating gives CASSRTSGSNEQFF.

The gene calls are TRBV5-1 and TRBJ2-3, with D unresolved. With 0 bases removed from V and 5 bases from J, the gap between germline ends came to 16 bases. CDR1 SGHRS and CDR2 YFSETQ come from the germline V gene. This CDR3 region has 16 residues. CDR3 region: CASSLETTMNRDTQYF. DNA for the CDR3: TGCGCCAGCAGCTTGGAGACCACAATGAACCGAGATACGCAGTATTTT.

The chain carries TRBV7-8 and TRBJ2-5; D gene uncertain. The CDR3 has 12 residues. V dropped 5 bases and J dropped 3 bases, with 7 bases sitting between them. Germline CDR1 reads SGHVS; CDR2 reads FQNEAQ. The CDR3 DNA reads as TGTGCCAGCAGCCCCGCCGAAGAGACCCAGTACTTC. Residues: CASSPAEETQYF. Looking up the rest from reference TRBV7-8 and TRBJ2-5 gives the full variable domain: GAGVSQSPRYKVAKRGQDVALRCDPISGHVSLFWYQQALGQGPEFLTYFQNEAQLDKSGLPSDRFFAERPEGSVSTLKIQRTQQEDSAVYLCASSPAEETQYFGPGTRLLVL.

This chain links TRBV7-9 with TRBJ2-1, with 16 bases fitting TRBD2. With 6 bases clipped from V and 2 bases from J, the junction kept 4 bases outside the gene matches. The germline CDR1 and CDR2 sequences are SEHNR and FQNEAQ (reference sequence). The CDR3 loop spans 17 amino acids. The CDR3 reads CASSMGLAGGPYNEQFF. The CDR3 DNA follows: TGTGCCAGCAGTATGGGACTAGCGGGAGGGCCCTACAATGAGCAGTTCTTC.